This T cell receptor beta chain was identified during a study of read filtering for tumor transcriptome and immune sequencing. Study-wide background: Patients were 17 male and around 15 female, mean age 65.9 years, range about 45 to 85. Study-wide results and limits: The CD138-negative fraction was mixed bone marrow immune cells, not pure T cells.

Germline CDR1 LGHDT, CDR2 YNNKEL (reference sequence). J lost 5 bases, V lost 5 bases, and 5 bases had no gene match. This CDR3 region has 15 residues. The library was built from about 400 ng RNA with molecular barcoded adaptors for alpha/delta and beta/gamma chains. TCRdb ran MiXCR on the reads and lists one entry per CDR3 protein. The sample has fewer than 50,000 distinct CDR3 sequences, roughly 13% seen once; the top ten hold 25% to 30%. The sample holds many counts of this clonotype. Its antigen is not known. The sequenced sample consisted of a population of CD138-negative cells sorted from bone marrow. The genes are TRBV3-1 and TRBJ2-1, with 11 positions matching TRBD2. This sequence originates from a donor at least 40 years old with multiple myeloma. The CDR3 nucleotides read TGTGCCAGCAGCTACCTAGCGGGAGGAGACAATGAGCAGTTCTTC. Encoded protein: CASSYLAGGDNEQFF.